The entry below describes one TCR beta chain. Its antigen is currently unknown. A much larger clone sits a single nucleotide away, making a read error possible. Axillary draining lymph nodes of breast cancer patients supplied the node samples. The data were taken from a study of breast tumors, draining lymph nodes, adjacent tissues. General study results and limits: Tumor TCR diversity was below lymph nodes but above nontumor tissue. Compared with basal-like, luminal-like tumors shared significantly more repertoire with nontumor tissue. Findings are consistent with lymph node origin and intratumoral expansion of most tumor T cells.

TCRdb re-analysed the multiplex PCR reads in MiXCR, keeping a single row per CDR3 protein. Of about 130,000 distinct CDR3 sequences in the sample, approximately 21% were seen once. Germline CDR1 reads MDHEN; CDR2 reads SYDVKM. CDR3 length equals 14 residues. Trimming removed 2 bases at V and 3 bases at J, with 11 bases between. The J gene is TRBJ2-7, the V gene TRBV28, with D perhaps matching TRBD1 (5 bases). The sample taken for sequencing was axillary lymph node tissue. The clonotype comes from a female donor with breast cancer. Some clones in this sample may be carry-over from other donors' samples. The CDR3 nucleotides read TGTGCCAGCAGTTTAAGGGGATCGGGCTACGAGCAGTACTTC. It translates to CASSLRGSGYEQYF. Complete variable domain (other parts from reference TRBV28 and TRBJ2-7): DVKVTQSSRYLVKRTGEKVFLECVQDMDHENMFWYRQDPGLGLRLIYFSYDVKMKEKGDIPEGYSVSREKKERFSLILESASTNQTSMYLCASSLRGSGYEQYFGPGTRLTVT.